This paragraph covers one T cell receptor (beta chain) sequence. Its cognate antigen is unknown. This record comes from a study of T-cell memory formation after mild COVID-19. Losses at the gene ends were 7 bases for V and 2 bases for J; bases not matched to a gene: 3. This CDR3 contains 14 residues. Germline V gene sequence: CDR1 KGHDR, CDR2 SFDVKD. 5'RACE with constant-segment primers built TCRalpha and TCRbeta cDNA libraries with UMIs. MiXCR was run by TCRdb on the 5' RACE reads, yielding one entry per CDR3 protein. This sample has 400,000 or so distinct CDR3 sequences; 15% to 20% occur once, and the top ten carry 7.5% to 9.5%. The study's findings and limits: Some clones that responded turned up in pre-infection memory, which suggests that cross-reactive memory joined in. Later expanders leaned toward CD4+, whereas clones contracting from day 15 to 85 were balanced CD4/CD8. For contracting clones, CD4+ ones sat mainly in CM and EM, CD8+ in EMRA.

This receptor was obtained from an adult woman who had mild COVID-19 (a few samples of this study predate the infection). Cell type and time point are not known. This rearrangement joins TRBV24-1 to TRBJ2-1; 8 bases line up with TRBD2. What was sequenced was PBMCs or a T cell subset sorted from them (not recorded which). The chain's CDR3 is CATSAGGPYNEQFF. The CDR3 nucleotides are TGTGCCACCAGCGCGGGGGGCCCCTACAATGAGCAGTTCTTC.